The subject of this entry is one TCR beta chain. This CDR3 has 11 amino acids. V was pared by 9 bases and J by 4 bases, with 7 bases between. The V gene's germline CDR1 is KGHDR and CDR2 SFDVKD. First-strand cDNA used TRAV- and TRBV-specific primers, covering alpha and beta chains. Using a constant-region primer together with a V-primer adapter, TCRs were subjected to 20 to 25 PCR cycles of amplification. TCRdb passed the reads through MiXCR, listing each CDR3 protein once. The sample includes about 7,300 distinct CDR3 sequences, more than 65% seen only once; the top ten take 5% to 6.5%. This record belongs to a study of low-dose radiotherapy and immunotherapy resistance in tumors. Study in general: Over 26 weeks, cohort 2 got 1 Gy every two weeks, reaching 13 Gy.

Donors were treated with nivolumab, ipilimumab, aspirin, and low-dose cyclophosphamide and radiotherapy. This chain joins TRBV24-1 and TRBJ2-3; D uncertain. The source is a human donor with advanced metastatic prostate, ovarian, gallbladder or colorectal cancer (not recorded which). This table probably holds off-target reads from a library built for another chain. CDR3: CATGSADTQYF. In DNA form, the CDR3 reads TGTGCCACCGGAAGCGCAGATACGCAGTATTTT.